The source of this T cell receptor beta chain is a study of cytomegalovirus exposure and HLA in healthy donors. V lost 2 bases and J 2 bases, leaving 13 bases between the germline ends. This CDR3 is built from 16 residues. Germline values: CDR1 MDHEN, CDR2 SYDVKM. As concerns this clone: What it recognizes is unknown.

This PCR relied on a set of 60 Vbeta primers and 13 Jbeta primers. Sequencing used immunoSEQ multiplex PCR; TCRdb keeps in-frame clones, though not all of them. The sample carries around 150,000 clones, over 70% recorded once. Study-level points and caveats: In vitro, three CMV-associated chains proved specific for CMV antigens. Within an earlier analysis, most TCR beta V segments proved productive either about 87% or about 30% of the time.

The TCR sequence derives from a man aged 35-49 years in good health and CMV-seronegative. The chain uses TRBV28 and TRBJ1-5; D possibly corresponds to TRBD1 (6 bases). The sequencing input was PBMCs. The CDR3 protein is CASSLVGRGGNQPQHF. The DNA for the CDR3 is TGTGCCAGCAGTTTAGTCGGCAGGGGTGGCAATCAGCCCCAGCATTTT.